A selection of T cell receptor beta chains follows, all from one sample in a study of T cells in Graves' hyperthyroidism and ophthalmopathy. TCRdb independently ran MiXCR on the multiplex PCR reads; one entry per CDR3 protein. The profile shows fewer than 450,000 distinct CDR3 sequences, about 18% of them singletons. Input material: blood. The receptors were gathered from a young woman with Graves' hyperthyroidism that later progressed to Graves' ophthalmopathy. CDR3s include the opening cysteine and the closing phenylalanine or tryptophan. D genes are given only for firm matches. Expanded clones get a size class; other rows say once, few or many, or leave the size out.

>.|TRBJ2-3|TRBV27|.
CASRRTGHANTDTQYF
TGTGCCAGCAGAAGGACGGGACACGCGAACACAGATACGCAGTATTTT
>TRBD1|TRBJ2-1|TRBV7-8|.
CASSLELTGTGSYNEQFF
TGTGCCAGCAGCTTAGAGCTTACCGGGACAGGGTCCTACAATGAGCAGTTCTTC
>TRBD2|TRBJ2-3|TRBV6-2/TRBV6-3|many
CASSYDAGGYRWGTDTQYF
TGTGCCAGCAGTTACGACGCGGGAGGGTATCGGTGGGGCACAGATACGCAGTATTTT
>TRBD2|TRBJ2-5|TRBV12-3/TRBV12-4|many
CASSFRGLAGDWRVLETQYF
TGTGCCAGCAGTTTCCGAGGGCTAGCGGGAGACTGGAGAGTTTTGGAGACCCAGTACTTC
>.|TRBJ2-6|TRBV19|few
CASRPRAISGANVLTF
TGTGCCAGTAGGCCCCGGGCCATCTCTGGGGCCAACGTCCTGACTTTC
>.|TRBJ2-3|TRBV2|many
CASSHSATDTQYF
TGTGCCAGCAGTCACAGTGCCACAGATACGCAGTATTTT
>.|TRBJ1-5|TRBV6-1|many
CASSERLTLSNQPQHF
TGTGCCAGCAGTGAACGACTGACCCTTAGCAATCAGCCCCAGCATTTT
>.|TRBJ1-3|TRBV11-3|many
CASSLRVSSSGNTIYF
TGTGCCAGCAGCTTAAGAGTCAGCTCCTCTGGAAACACCATATATTTT
>.|TRBJ2-3|TRBV9|.
CASSVARDSTDTQYF
TGTGCCAGCAGCGTAGCACGGGATAGCACAGATACGCAGTATTTT
>.|TRBJ2-5|TRBV5-4|few
CASSRDEHQYF
TGTGCCAGCAGCCGTGACGAGCACCAGTACTTC
>TRBD1|TRBJ1-2|TRBV3-1|few
CASTSGTGGGYTF
TGTGCCAGCACTTCCGGGACAGGGGGCGGCTACACCTTC
>TRBD2|TRBJ2-1|TRBV13|.
CASSQTSGRAEQFF
TGTGCCAGCAGCCAGACTAGCGGGAGGGCTGAGCAGTTCTTC
>.|TRBJ2-3|TRBV20-1|.
CSAPLGPSTDTQYF
TGCAGTGCTCCCCTGGGACCTAGCACAGATACGCAGTATTTT
>.|TRBJ2-1|TRBV18|few
CASSPIYEQFF
TGTGCCAGCTCACCAATCTATGAGCAGTTCTTC
>.|TRBJ1-6|TRBV7-9|few
CASSLGAGRDNSPLHF
TGTGCCAGCAGCTTAGGGGCGGGCAGAGATAATTCACCCCTCCACTTT
>TRBD1|TRBJ2-7|TRBV27|many
CATNSDGARGYEQYF
TGTGCCACCAACAGCGATGGGGCCAGGGGGTACGAGCAGTACTTC
>TRBD1|TRBJ2-7|TRBV20-1|.
CSAPIYLTGGISNEQYF
TGCAGTGCTCCGATTTATCTTACAGGGGGGATCTCCAATGAGCAGTACTTC
>TRBD1|TRBJ2-5|TRBV5-6|many
CASSLVRDREYF
TGTGCCAGCAGCTTGGTGCGGGACAGGGAGTACTTC
>.|TRBJ2-7|TRBV6-5|.
CASSYSDGEYYGQYF
TGTGCCAGCAGTTACTCCGACGGGGAGTACTACGGGCAGTACTTC
>TRBD2|TRBJ2-5|TRBV5-8|many
CASSFGAGTTQETQYF
TGTGCCAGCAGCTTTGGAGCCGGGACTACCCAAGAGACCCAGTACTTC
>TRBD1|TRBJ1-2|TRBV2|.
CASSEYGTGGYGYTF
TGTGCCAGCAGTGAATATGGGACAGGGGGCTATGGCTACACCTTC
>.|TRBJ2-3|TRBV18|many
CASSPGGGQGDTQYF
TGTGCCAGCTCACCAGGGGGTGGGCAAGGAGATACGCAGTATTTT
>.|TRBJ2-7|TRBV28|.
CASSLWLTETYEQYF
TGTGCCAGCAGTTTATGGTTGACGGAAACCTACGAGCAGTACTTC
>.|TRBJ2-7|TRBV4-1|.
CASSFIIGALYEQYF
TGCGCCAGCAGCTTTATCATCGGGGCCCTCTACGAGCAGTACTTC
>TRBD1|TRBJ2-5|TRBV10-3|.
CATADRDGETQYF
TGTGCCACCGCGGACAGGGACGGAGAGACCCAGTACTTC
>.|TRBJ1-1|TRBV27|many
CASSVLQGPEAFF
TGTGCCAGCAGTGTTCTCCAGGGGCCTGAAGCTTTCTTT
>TRBD1|TRBJ1-6|TRBV28|many
CASRGQASSYNSPLHF
TGTGCCAGTAGAGGACAGGCTAGCTCCTATAATTCACCCCTCCACTTT
>TRBD2|TRBJ2-7|TRBV7-9|many
CASSFGTSLYEQYF
TGTGCCAGCAGCTTCGGGACTAGTCTCTACGAGCAGTACTTC
>.|TRBJ2-1|TRBV12-5|.
CASGNGGWLPSYNEQFF
TGTGCTAGTGGCAACGGAGGCTGGCTCCCCTCCTACAATGAGCAGTTCTTC
>.|TRBJ1-2|TRBV20-1|many
CSAKHLKDLAFYGYTF
TGCAGTGCTAAACACCTAAAGGACCTTGCTTTCTATGGCTACACCTTC
>.|TRBJ2-1|TRBV12-3/TRBV12-4|many
CASSFSTGPYNEQFF
TGTGCCAGCAGTTTCTCAACAGGCCCCTACAATGAGCAGTTCTTC